This T cell receptor beta chain was captured by sequencing in a study of cytomegalovirus exposure and HLA in healthy donors. The PCR was carried out with 60 Vbeta primers and 13 Jbeta primers. The repertoire was sequenced with immunoSEQ multiplex PCR; TCRdb's copy has only in-frame clones and lacks some. The data show more than 110,000 clones, roughly three quarters seen once. The J segment lost 8 bases and the V segment lost 1 base, leaving 8 bases of the junction unmatched. Germline assignment: CDR1 SGHKS and CDR2 YYEKEE (reference sequence). CDR3 length equals 15 residues. This receptor was obtained from a woman aged 50 to 65 in good health and CMV-seronegative. This rearrangement joins TRBV5-5 to TRBJ2-1; TRBD1 agrees at 8 bases. The specimen sequenced was PBMCs. CDR3 bases: TGTGCCAGCAGCTTGTTCCAGGGGGCCTTTGATGAGCAGTTCTTC. Its protein is CASSLFQGAFDEQFF.